Below, 24 T cell receptor beta chains from the same sample are listed, as sequenced in a study of shared clonotypes between healthy human individuals. Sequencing was performed with immunoSEQ multiplex PCR; in TCRdb, only in-frame clones are kept and a portion is missing. The sample includes about 1.5 million clones, 95% to 99% of them seen just once. The sample comprised naive CD4+ T cells sorted from blood. As to subset: CD45RA+ positively selected. The receptors stem from a young man in good health.

This clone was seen a single time. V gene TRBV4-3 combines with J gene TRBJ2-7; D tentatively reads TRBD1 or TRBD2 (5 bases each). This CDR3 comprises 14 residues. Germline CDR1 is LGHNA and CDR2 is YSLEER. Trimming left V 0 bases short and J 7 bases short, with 13 bases between. CDR3 in DNA: TGCGCCAGCAGCCAAGATTGGGGACCTAGAGAGCAGTACTTC. Encoded protein: CASSQDWGPREQYF.

The chain is built from TRBV2 and TRBJ2-4, with 10 bases lining up with TRBD1. Germline V gives CDR1 SNHLY, CDR2 FYNNEI. Trimming removed 4 bases from V and 9 bases from J; junction bases left unmatched: 9. CDR3 length: 15 amino acids. The CDR3 DNA is TGTGCCAGCAGTGGTGGGGACAGGGGTAGCGGCATTCAGTACTTC. This codes for CASSGGDRGSGIQYF.

This chain connects TRBV2 to TRBJ2-1; TRBD2 aligns across 7 bases. Losses at the gene ends were 5 bases for V and 5 bases for J; bases not matched to a gene: 6. In germline, CDR1 is SNHLY, CDR2 FYNNEI. The CDR3 extends over 14 amino acids. The CDR3 bases are TGTGCCAGCAGTACGACTAGCTCAGACAATGAGCAGTTCTTC. Translated: CASSTTSSDNEQFF.

The chain is built from TRBV6-4 and TRBJ2-1; D is unclear. The germline gives CDR1 MRHNA, CDR2 SNTAGT. Trimming left V 7 bases short and J 5 bases short, with 3 bases between. This CDR3 has 10 amino acids. The CDR3: CASTDNEQFF. CDR3 sequence (DNA): TGTGCCAGCACCGACAATGAGCAGTTCTTC.

V usage is TRBV14 and J usage is TRBJ1-4, with 9 nucleotides matching TRBD1. The CDR3 is 15 amino acids. Germline lookup yields CDR1 SGHDN and CDR2 FVKESK. J was trimmed by 7 bases and V by 1 base; bases with no gene match: 4. The CDR3 spells CASSQVGTGLEKLFF. As DNA, the CDR3 is TGTGCCAGCAGCCAAGTCGGGACAGGGCTTGAAAAACTGTTTTTT.

This clone was recorded a few times. At the DNA level, this CDR3 is encoded by other sequences in the same sample as well. The chain couples TRBV4-2 to TRBJ1-5; unclear D gene. This CDR3 spans 14 amino acids. The germline V gene has CDR1 LGHNA and CDR2 YNFKEQ. Between the trimmed V and J ends, which lost 0 bases and 1 base, there was a span of 4 bases. CDR3 bases: TGTGCCAGCAGCCAAGAGGACAGCAATCAGCCCCAGCATTTT. The encoded protein is CASSQEDSNQPQHF.

The V call is TRBV7-9, the J call TRBJ2-3; 14 bases map to TRBD2. Germline-derived CDR1 and CDR2 are SEHNR and FQNEAQ (reference sequence). The V and J ends lost 9 bases and 1 base, in that order; junction bases with no gene match: 12. The CDR3 extends over 18 amino acids. The CDR3 protein is CASVLGLAGGTRTDTQYF. DNA of the CDR3: TGTGCCAGTGTTCTCGGACTAGCGGGAGGTACCCGCACAGATACGCAGTATTTT.

This clone was observed once. V gene TRBV27 combines with J gene TRBJ2-3; perhaps TRBD2 as D (5 bases). The germline V gene encodes CDR1 MNHEY and CDR2 SMNVEV (reference sequence). The CDR3 contains 15 residues. The ends were cut back, 3 bases at V and 0 bases at J, with 10 bases in the middle. In DNA form, the CDR3 reads TGTGCCAGCAGTTTCGTGGGAGTCAGCACAGATACGCAGTATTTT. Translating gives CASSFVGVSTDTQYF.

This sequence joins TRBV5-4 and TRBJ2-5; 9 bases map to TRBD2. CDR1 SGHNT and CDR2 YYREEE come from the germline V gene (reference sequence). V dropped 0 bases and J dropped 5; count of bases not matched to a gene: 8. The CDR3 consists of 16 residues. CDR3: CASSLVLAGPMETQYF. For the CDR3, the DNA is TGTGCCAGCAGCTTGGTTCTAGCGGGACCCATGGAGACCCAGTACTTC. Based on the CDR3 plus reference TRBV5-4 and TRBJ2-5, the full variable domain is ETGVTQSPTHLIKTRGQQVTLRCSSQSGHNTVSWYQQALGQGPQFIFQYYREEENGRGNFPPRFSGLQFPNYSSELNVNALELDDSALYLCASSLVLAGPMETQYFGPGTRLLVL.

J is TRBJ2-3 and V is TRBV29-1, with D possibly being TRBD1 (6 bases). CDR3 size: 12 residues. From germline, CDR1 is SQVTM and CDR2 ANQGSEA. Trimming cost V 5 bases and J 2 bases, with 8 bases left between them. CDR3 amino acids: CSVRTATDTQYF. The CDR3 DNA sequence: TGCAGCGTTCGGACAGCCACAGATACGCAGTATTTT.

The chain links TRBV27 to TRBJ2-3; D gene ambiguous. From germline, CDR1 is MNHEY and CDR2 SMNVEV (reference sequence). V gave up 6 bases and J gave up 4 bases, with 14 bases separating them. The length of the CDR3 is 14 residues. The DNA of the CDR3 is TGTGCCAGCAGCCCCGTGTTAGCCTCAGATACGCAGTATTTT. It codes for CASSPVLASDTQYF.

The genes are TRBV28 and TRBJ1-5; TRBD1 agrees at 11 bases. Looked up from germline, CDR1 is MDHEN and CDR2 is SYDVKM. This CDR3 comprises 18 residues. V shed 0 bases and J 0 bases; nucleotides not matched to a gene: 4. CDR3 bases: TGTGCCAGCAGTTTATGGGGGACAGGGGGATATAGCAATCAGCCCCAGCATTTT. Amino acids: CASSLWGTGGYSNQPQHF.

The J gene is TRBJ2-3, the V gene TRBV11-1, with TRBD2 matching over 8 bases. Germline CDR1 and CDR2: SGHAT and FQDESV (reference sequence). This CDR3 is built from 17 residues. J gave up 0 bases and V 5 bases, and 10 bases lay outside the gene matches. CDR3 nucleotides: TGTGCCAGCAGCGCCCGACTAGCGCGCCCCAGCACAGATACGCAGTATTTT. It yields the protein CASSARLARPSTDTQYF.

This chain joins TRBV6-5 and TRBJ2-3, with unresolved D. CDR1 and CDR2 from the germline V gene are MNHEY and SVGAGI. The CDR3 is 13 residues long. The V end lost 4 bases, the J end lost 3 bases, and 8 bases lay between the germline ends. The CDR3 loop reads CASSSPGTDTQYF. CDR3 DNA sequence: TGTGCCAGCAGTTCCCCGGGTACAGATACGCAGTATTTT.

The CDR3 region is CASSMGTANTEAFF. The CDR3 DNA is TGTGCCAGCAGCATGGGGACGGCGAACACTGAAGCTTTCTTT. This sequence joins TRBV11-2 and TRBJ1-1; a weak D match, TRBD1 (5 bases). V lost 5 bases and J lost 1, with 11 bases in between. CDR1 is SGHAT, CDR2 FQNNGV, per germline. The CDR3 has 14 residues.

The chain uses TRBV6-5 and TRBJ2-7; 9 bases are shared with TRBD1. With V trimmed by 5 bases and J by 2 bases, 10 bases remained unmatched. The CDR3 contains 16 residues. From germline, CDR1 is MNHEY and CDR2 SVGAGI. CDR3 region: CASSNYRGPYPYEQYF. The CDR3 coding sequence is TGTGCCAGCAGTAACTACAGGGGGCCGTACCCCTACGAGCAGTACTTC.

The chain combines TRBV6-5 with TRBJ2-7; 9 bases line up with TRBD1. Unmatched junction bases numbered 1, after V lost 2 bases and J lost 5 bases. The CDR3 has 13 amino acids. Germline V gene data show CDR1 as MNHEY and CDR2 as SVGAGI. This chain's CDR3 is CASSYDRGNEQYF. The CDR3 coding sequence is TGTGCCAGCAGTTACGACAGGGGGAACGAGCAGTACTTC.

J is TRBJ2-7 and V is TRBV28; D call uncertain. This CDR3 is built from 12 residues. Germline assignment: CDR1 MDHEN and CDR2 SYDVKM. Trimming removed 5 bases from V and 2 bases from J, with 7 bases in between. CDR3 coding DNA: TGTGCCAGCAGTACGATCCCCTACGAGCAGTACTTC. This gives the protein CASSTIPYEQYF.

This clone has a single count. The gene calls are TRBV4-2 and TRBJ2-7; 12 positions match TRBD2. This CDR3 spans 19 amino acids. V shed 0 bases and J 1 base; nucleotides not matched to a gene: 10. Germline V gene data show CDR1 as LGHNA and CDR2 as YNFKEQ. CDR3 bases: TGTGCCAGCAGCCAAGAGATGACTAGCGGGAGCGCCTCGTCCTACGAGCAGTACTTC. Translated, it gives CASSQEMTSGSASSYEQYF.

The V call is TRBV7-9, the J call TRBJ2-2; D could derive from TRBD1 or TRBD2 (5 bases each). Trimming shortened V by 1 base and J by 4 bases, and 10 bases separated the two germline ends. Germline CDR1 is SEHNR and CDR2 is FQNEAQ (reference sequence). This CDR3 spans 15 amino acids. The CDR3 reads CASSLVPGSTGELFF. CDR3 nucleotides: TGTGCCAGCAGCTTAGTGCCAGGGAGCACCGGGGAGCTGTTTTTT.

The chain carries TRBV18 and TRBJ2-1; no reliable D call. Germline V lookup: CDR1 KGHSH, CDR2 LQKENI. Trimming cost V 4 bases and J 6 bases, with 13 bases left between them. The CDR3 runs 14 residues. The CDR3 spells CASSLKRPPNEQFF. The CDR3 DNA is TGTGCCAGCTCACTAAAGAGACCTCCCAATGAGCAGTTCTTC.

The chain couples TRBV11-2 to TRBJ2-3; D not resolved. The germline V and J ends were trimmed by 4 bases and 0 bases, with 11 bases remaining between them. Germline V CDR1 and CDR2: SGHAT, FQNNGV. This CDR3 region has 15 residues. DNA for the CDR3: TGTGCCAGCAGCTCCGGACGGATCAGCACAGATACGCAGTATTTT. Translation: CASSSGRISTDTQYF.

The rearrangement joins TRBV4-1 to TRBJ1-2; possibly TRBD1 for D (5 bases). In germline, CDR1 is MGHRA, CDR2 YSYEKL. Trimming pared 3 bases from V and 5 bases from J, leaving 16 bases between. The CDR3 has 15 residues. CDR3 in DNA: TGCGCCAGCAGCCACGCCGGGACTGCCACATATGGCTACACCTTC. Protein product: CASSHAGTATYGYTF.

The chain employs TRBV7-9 and TRBJ2-7; 7 bases are shared with TRBD2. V trimming: 8 bases; J trimming: 7 bases; junction bases outside the gene matches: 5. Germline V gives CDR1 SEHNR, CDR2 FQNEAQ (reference sequence). CDR3 length equals 11 residues. The CDR3 DNA sequence: TGTGCCAGCGGGAGGGCCGATGAGCAGTACTTC. Translated, it gives CASGRADEQYF. Based on the CDR3 plus reference TRBV7-9 and TRBJ2-7, the full variable domain is DTGVSQNPRHKITKRGQNVTFRCDPISEHNRLYWYRQTLGQGPEFLTYFQNEAQLEKSRLLSDRFSAERPKGSFSTLEIQRTEQGDSAMYLCASGRADEQYFGPGTRLTVT.